This T cell receptor (beta chain) was captured in a study of OX40 agonist ivuxolimab in advanced cancers. General study findings and limits: Not determined was the antigen specificity of the expanded peripheral T cells. Among the nonresponders, some also had low normalized T-cell clonal expansion.

CDR1 and CDR2 (germline): SGHTA, FQGNSA. This CDR3 region has 14 residues. This clone turned up a few times. As yet, its antigen is unknown. At one end, the junction sequence differs from germline, possibly due to a read error. Generated by immunoSEQ multiplex PCR, the TCRdb table keeps only in-frame clones and is missing some. Among approximately 70,000 clones listed, about nine tenths were seen once. The chain uses TRBV7-2 and TRBJ1-2; D remains unclear. The clonotype originates from an adult with an advanced solid tumor such as melanoma, head and neck, liver or kidney cancer. Sequencing used CD4+ or CD8+ T cells sorted from blood, obtained in a trial of the OX40 agonist ivuxolimab. This CDR3 reads CASSLRERNYGYTF. As DNA, the CDR3 is TGTGCCAGCAGCTTACGAGAGAGGAACTACGGCTACACCTTC.